What follows is one T cell receptor (beta chain) and its context. This record comes from a study of T cell repertoires in cytomegalovirus infection. In the study overall: Based on public TCR beta signatures, there were indications of CMV infection and of a matching HLA type.

CDR1 is DFQATT and CDR2 is SNEGSKA in the germline V gene (reference sequence). The CDR3 sequence is 14 residues long. V shed 6 bases and J shed 5 bases, with 20 bases lying between them. TCRdb re-called the reads with MiXCR, one entry per CDR3 protein. Here the sample spans hundreds of thousands of distinct CDR3 sequences, roughly a sixth being singletons. The sample was PBMCs. This sequence was found in a human donor in good health (CMV status not recorded). Some clones in this sample may be carry-over from other donors' samples. The chain has TRBV20-1 and TRBJ2-7; possibly TRBD2 for D (5 bases). CDR3 in DNA: TGCAGTGCATCCCCTCAAAAGCGGTCTGACGAGCAGTACTTC. It encodes CSASPQKRSDEQYF.